These 19 T cell receptor beta chains came from one sample sequenced in a study of shared clonotypes between healthy human individuals. Repertoires were generated with immunoSEQ multiplex PCR, while TCRdb's copy carries only in-frame clones and drops some. The table lists roughly 2.6 million clones, about 92% of them singletons. Sequencing was carried out using naive CD4+ T cells sorted from blood. Described subset: CD45RA+ positively selected. These receptor sequences come from a young man in good health.

Concerning this clone: At one end, the junction sequence differs from germline, possibly due to a read error. This chain links TRBV13 with TRBJ2-7, with TRBD2 identical over 8 bases. From germline, CDR1 is PRHDT and CDR2 FYEKMQ (reference sequence). The length of the CDR3 is 14 residues. CDR3 sequence reads: CASSLGGGATELDF. CDR3 sequence (DNA): TGTGCCAGCAGCTTAGGCGGGGGGGCAACGGAACTGGACTTC.

The genes are TRBV29-1 and TRBJ2-5; tentatively, D is TRBD1 or TRBD2 (5 bases each). This CDR3 comprises 14 residues. The germline CDR1 and CDR2 sequences are SQVTM and ANQGSEA. V gave up 4 bases and J gave up 4 bases, with 16 bases separating them. The CDR3 reads CSVGRSGAGETQYF. CDR3 in DNA: TGCAGCGTTGGAAGGTCTGGGGCGGGAGAGACCCAGTACTTC.

This clone was picked up a small number of times. This sequence joins TRBV4-1 and TRBJ1-1; D is possibly TRBD1 (5 bases). This CDR3 has 13 residues. In germline, CDR1 is MGHRA, CDR2 YSYEKL. V lost 2 bases and J lost 13, with 17 bases in between. CDR3 sequence reads: CASSQQGIHEVFF. CDR3 DNA: TGCGCCAGCAGCCAACAGGGTATACACGAGGTTTTCTTT.

This chain uses TRBV7-2 with TRBJ2-7; 12 positions match TRBD2. CDR3 length: 15 residues. Germline assignment: CDR1 SGHTA and CDR2 FQGNSA. Unmatched junction bases numbered 6, after V lost 4 bases and J lost 5 bases. The DNA of the CDR3 is TGTGCCAGCAGCTCTAGCGGGAGGGCCGAGGACGAGCAGTACTTC. This sequence encodes CASSSSGRAEDEQYF.

This clone has just one count. V and J are TRBV7-2 and TRBJ1-4, with D possibly TRBD1 on 6 matching bases. The V gene's germline CDR1 is SGHTA and CDR2 FQGNSA. CDR3 length equals 15 residues. Trimming cost V 4 bases and J 4 bases, with 13 bases left between them. CDR3 sequence (DNA): TGTGCCAGCAGCTGGGGGGCAGCGCGTAATGAAAAACTGTTTTTT. Protein: CASSWGAARNEKLFF.

This rearrangement joins TRBV6-4 to TRBJ2-2, with TRBD2 matching over 10 bases. CDR3 size: 16 residues. CDR1 and CDR2 (germline): MRHNA, SNTAGT. The J segment lost 5 bases and the V segment lost 6 bases, leaving 9 bases of the junction unmatched. CDR3 coding DNA: TGTGCCAGCAGCCGGAGTAGCGGGGGGAAGACCGGGGAGCTGTTTTTT. This gives the protein CASSRSSGGKTGELFF.

The chain recombines TRBV11-1 with TRBJ2-7; 7 bases agree with TRBD1. This CDR3 is 16 amino acids long. V shed 4 bases, J shed 1 base, and the junction held 10 bases outside the gene matches. Germline CDR1 reads SGHAT; CDR2 reads FQDESV (reference sequence). CDR3: CASSYPLPGQSYEQYF. The CDR3, as DNA: TGTGCCAGCAGCTACCCCCTTCCGGGACAGTCCTACGAGCAGTACTTC.

This chain links TRBV6-6 with TRBJ2-7; TRBD2 agrees at 9 bases. CDR1 and CDR2 from the germline V gene are MNHNY and SVGAGI (reference sequence). The V gene end was trimmed by 4 bases and the J gene end by 4 bases; junction bases not matched to a gene: 8. The CDR3 consists of 15 residues. This CDR3 reads CASSLTRLAAYEQYF. The DNA of the CDR3 is TGTGCCAGCAGTTTAACTCGACTAGCGGCATACGAGCAGTACTTC.

This chain uses TRBV2 with TRBJ2-7; 9 bases match TRBD2. The germline gives CDR1 SNHLY, CDR2 FYNNEI. Trimming removed 4 bases from V and 6 bases from J; junction bases left unmatched: 4. The CDR3 sequence is 13 residues long. CDR3 protein: CASSALAGVEQYF. The CDR3 DNA is TGTGCCAGCAGTGCACTAGCGGGTGTCGAGCAGTACTTC.

This clone was detected only a few times. The V and J genes are TRBV7-9 and TRBJ1-6; 9 nucleotides line up with TRBD1. Trimming took 5 bases from V and 9 from J; bases not matched to a gene: 8. Germline V gene sequence: CDR1 SEHNR, CDR2 FQNEAQ (reference sequence). The CDR3 contains 15 residues. The CDR3 protein is CASSPPTGGGSPLHF. The CDR3, as DNA: TGTGCCAGCAGCCCCCCAACAGGGGGCGGTTCACCCCTCCACTTT.

The chain recombines TRBV7-6 with TRBJ2-7, with D perhaps matching TRBD1 or TRBD2 (5 bases each). This CDR3 spans 13 amino acids. Germline CDR1 and CDR2: SGHVS and FNYEAQ. V was cut by 4 bases and J by 6 bases, with 13 bases left in between. CDR3 region: CASSSKWGSEQYF. DNA of the CDR3: TGTGCCAGCAGCTCCAAGTGGGGGTCCGAGCAGTACTTC. The variable domain in full, with the rest retrieved from reference TRBV7-6 and TRBJ2-7, is GAGVSQSPRYKVTKRGQDVALRCDPISGHVSLYWYRQALGQGPEFLTYFNYEAQQDKSGLPNDRFSAERPEGSISTLTIQRTEQRDSAMYRCASSSKWGSEQYFGPGTRLTVT.

The V call is TRBV10-3, the J call TRBJ1-1, with TRBD1 matching 7 bases. J lost 5 bases, V lost 6 bases, and 6 bases had no gene match. The CDR3 is made up of 13 amino acids. In germline, CDR1 is ENHRY, CDR2 SYGVKD. In DNA, the CDR3 is TGTGCCATCAGAGCAGGGGGGGGGACTGAAGCTTTCTTT. Protein: CAIRAGGGTEAFF.

V usage is TRBV30 and J usage is TRBJ1-1; 9 positions match TRBD1. This CDR3 is 14 amino acids long. Looked up from germline, CDR1 is GTSNPN and CDR2 is SVGIG (reference sequence). V shed 2 bases and J 3 bases; nucleotides not matched to a gene: 4. CDR3 in DNA: TGTGCCTGGAGTATTAGGACAGGGGACACTGAAGCTTTCTTT. Encoded protein: CAWSIRTGDTEAFF.

This clone was seen a handful of times. V usage is TRBV10-3 and J usage is TRBJ1-4; D perhaps matches TRBD1 (5 bases). The V gene's germline CDR1 is ENHRY and CDR2 SYGVKD. CDR3 size: 13 residues. The V end was cut by 10 bases, the J end by 3 bases, with 12 bases between. The CDR3 DNA sequence: TGTGCCACCGCGGACAAGTCTAATGAAAAACTGTTTTTT. Translated: CATADKSNEKLFF.

The V and J genes are TRBV4-3 and TRBJ2-3; D call uncertain. Trimming removed 0 bases at V and 0 bases at J, with 13 bases between. This CDR3 has 17 residues. Per germline, CDR1 LGHNA and CDR2 YSLEER. Here the CDR3 reads CASSQDRLSSSTDTQYF. In DNA form, the CDR3 reads TGCGCCAGCAGCCAAGATCGTCTCTCTTCTAGCACAGATACGCAGTATTTT.

V is TRBV15 and J is TRBJ1-4, with no clear D. From germline, CDR1 is LNHNV and CDR2 YYDKDF (reference sequence). The CDR3 runs to 16 residues. The V end was cut by 0 bases, the J end by 0 bases, with 8 bases between. The chain's CDR3 is CATSRDRHATNEKLFF. Written as DNA, the CDR3 is TGTGCCACCAGCAGAGATCGACATGCAACTAATGAAAAACTGTTTTTT. The full variable domain, with the rest looked up from reference TRBV15 and TRBJ1-4, is DAMVIQNPRYQVTQFGKPVTLSCSQTLNHNVMYWYQQKSSQAPKLLFHYYDKDFNNEADTPDNFQSRRPNTSFCFLDIRSPGLGDTAMYLCATSRDRHATNEKLFFGSGTQLSVL.

The CDR3 region is CASRTGPGNTIYF. The CDR3 coding sequence is TGTGCCAGCCGGACTGGGCCCGGAAACACCATATATTTT. The chain is built from TRBV28 and TRBJ1-3; no reliable D call. The V gene lost 8 bases and the J gene lost 4 bases, with 12 bases spanning the gap. From germline, CDR1 is MDHEN and CDR2 SYDVKM. This CDR3 spans 13 amino acids.

V and J are TRBV5-4 and TRBJ2-1; D uncertain. CDR1 is SGHNT, CDR2 YYREEE, per germline (reference sequence). CDR3 size: 17 residues. Trimming stripped 0 bases from V and 0 bases from J, with 13 bases between. The DNA for the CDR3 is TGTGCCAGCAGCTTGGCCTGGACGCCTAGCTCCTACAATGAGCAGTTCTTC. Protein sequence: CASSLAWTPSSYNEQFF.

The CDR3 sequence is CARGRGELNTEAFF. Written as DNA, the CDR3 is TGCGCCAGGGGCAGGGGGGAATTGAACACTGAAGCTTTCTTT. The V gene is TRBV10-1, the J gene TRBJ1-1; TRBD1 agrees at 7 bases. Germline V gene data show CDR1 as WNHNN and CDR2 as SYGVQD (reference sequence). The CDR3 covers 14 residues. The V gene end was trimmed by 9 bases and the J gene end by 0 bases; junction bases not matched to a gene: 7.